Given below is one TCR beta chain in context. The data stem from a study of control samples from healthy donors and cancer patients. Here immunoSEQ multiplex PCR was the method, and the copy in TCRdb shows in-frame clones only, minus some. The data show 100,000 to 150,000 clones, with 85% to 95% seen just once and roughly 7.8% held by the top ten. Trimming removed 1 base from V and 10 bases from J, with 11 bases in between. The germline V gene has CDR1 SGHDN and CDR2 FVKESK. The CDR3 is made up of 13 amino acids. This TCR derives from a man aged 18 to 29 in good health. Source material: blood. This sequence joins TRBV14 and TRBJ2-1, with D possibly TRBD2 on 5 matching bases. For the CDR3, the DNA is TGTGCCAGCAGCCAAGTGTTTGGAGGCGAGCAGTTCTTC. It yields the protein CASSQVFGGEQFF.